This T cell receptor (beta chain) appears in the sequencing data of a study of cytomegalovirus exposure and HLA in healthy donors. Vbeta (60) and Jbeta (13) primers were used in the PCR. The assay was immunoSEQ multiplex PCR, and TCRdb's table has in-frame clones only and misses some. The repertoire table contains under 75,000 clones. There are 17 residues in the CDR3. V gave up 5 bases and J gave up 4 bases; unmatched junction bases: 11. CDR1 and CDR2 from the germline V gene are SGHTA and FQGNSA. On this clone itself: Its antigen is unknown.

Study-level points and caveats: With DRB1 most and HLA-C fewest, TCR association rates differed between HLA loci in a later analysis. In a later analysis, productive TCRs from donors in an Asian-associated ancestry cluster reportedly carried fewer N-insertions than the cohort mean. Productive rates of about 90% or about 30% were seen for most TCR beta V segments in an earlier analysis.

The V and J genes are TRBV7-2 and TRBJ2-3; 11 nucleotides match TRBD2. The material sequenced was PBMCs. The receptor's source is a female donor in good health and CMV-seropositive. CDR3 coding DNA: TGTGCCAGCAGCATTAGCGGGGGGGCAGGAGACGCAGATACGCAGTATTTT. Its translation: CASSISGGAGDADTQYF.